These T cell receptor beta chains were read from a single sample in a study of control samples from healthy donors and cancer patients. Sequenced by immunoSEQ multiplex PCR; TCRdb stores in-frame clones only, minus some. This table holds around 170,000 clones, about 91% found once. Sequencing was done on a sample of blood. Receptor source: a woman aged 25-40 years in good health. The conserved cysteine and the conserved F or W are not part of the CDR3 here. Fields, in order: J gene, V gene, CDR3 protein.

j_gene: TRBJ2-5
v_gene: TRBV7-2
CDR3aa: ASSSRTTGSETQY

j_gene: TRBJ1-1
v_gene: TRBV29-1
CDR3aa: SVEEGTTEAF

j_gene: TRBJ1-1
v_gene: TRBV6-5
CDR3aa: ASSPTGAGEAF

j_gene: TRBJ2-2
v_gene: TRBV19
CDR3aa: ASTIPQGSGELF

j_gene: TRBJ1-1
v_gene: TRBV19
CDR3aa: ASSIDRGNTEAF

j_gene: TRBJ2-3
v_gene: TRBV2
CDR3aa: ASSSDTVPTDTQY

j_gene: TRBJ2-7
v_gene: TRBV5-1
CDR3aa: ASSQNTGTGFEQY

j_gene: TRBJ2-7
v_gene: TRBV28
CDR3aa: ASSNTYEQY

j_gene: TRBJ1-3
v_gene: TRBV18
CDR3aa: ASSPFLSEVSGNTIY

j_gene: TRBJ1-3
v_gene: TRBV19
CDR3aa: ASTLGQGAGNTIY

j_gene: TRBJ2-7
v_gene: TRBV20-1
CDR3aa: SLDGAYEQY

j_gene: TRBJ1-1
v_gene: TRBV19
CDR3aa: ASSIDQRSETEAF

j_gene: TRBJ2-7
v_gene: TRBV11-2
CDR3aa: ASSRSGASGSYEQY

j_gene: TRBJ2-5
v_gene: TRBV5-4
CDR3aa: ASSSRGRSETQY

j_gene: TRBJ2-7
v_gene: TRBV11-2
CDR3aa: ASSLAIGGRHEQY

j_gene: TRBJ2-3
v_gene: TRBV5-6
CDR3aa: ASSRLAGDTDTQY

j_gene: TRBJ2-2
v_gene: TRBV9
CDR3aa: ASSETGTLSGELF

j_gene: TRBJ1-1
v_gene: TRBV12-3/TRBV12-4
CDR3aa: ASSLAGGTEAF

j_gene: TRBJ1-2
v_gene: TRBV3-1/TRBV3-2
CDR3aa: ASSPPGHRGYGYT

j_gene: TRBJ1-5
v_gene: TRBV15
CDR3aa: ATSREFGSGALPQH

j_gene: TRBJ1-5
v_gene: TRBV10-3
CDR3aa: ASRGQGDQPQH

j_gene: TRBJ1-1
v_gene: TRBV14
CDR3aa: ASSPVGGWTEAF

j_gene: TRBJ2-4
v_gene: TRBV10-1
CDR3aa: ASSDSVGNIQY

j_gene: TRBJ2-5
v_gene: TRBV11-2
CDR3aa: ASSLILETQY

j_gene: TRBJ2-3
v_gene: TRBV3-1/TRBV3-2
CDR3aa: ASSLITGGAGTQY

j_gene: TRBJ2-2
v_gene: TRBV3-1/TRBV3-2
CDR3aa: ASSQAGQGGGTGELF

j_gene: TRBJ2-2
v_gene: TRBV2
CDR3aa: ASRRLPMSSGELF

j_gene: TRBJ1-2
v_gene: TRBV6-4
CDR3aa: ASTPGDLTTGGYT

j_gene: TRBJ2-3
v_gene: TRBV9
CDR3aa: ASSSGGGSSTSTDTQY

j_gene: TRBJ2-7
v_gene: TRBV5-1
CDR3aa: ASSLDQGAGYEQY

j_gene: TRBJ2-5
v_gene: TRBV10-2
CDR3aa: ASRGLAGVLETQY

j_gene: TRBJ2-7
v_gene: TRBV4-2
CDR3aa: ASSQGRGPYEQY

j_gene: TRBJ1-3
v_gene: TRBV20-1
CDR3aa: SASGNREGGNTIY

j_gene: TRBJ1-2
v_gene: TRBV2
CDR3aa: ASSIAGTTNGYT

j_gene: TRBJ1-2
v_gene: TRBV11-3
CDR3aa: AQGVRRRNGYT

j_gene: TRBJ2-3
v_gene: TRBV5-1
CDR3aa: ASSPTQSTDTQY

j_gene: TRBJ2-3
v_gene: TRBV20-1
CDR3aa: SARYADTQY